The source of this TCR beta chain is a study of CDR3 diversity in severe acne. V shed 0 bases and J shed 2 bases, with 14 bases lying between them. The germline gives CDR1 LNHNV, CDR2 YYDKDF (reference sequence). The CDR3 is 17 amino acids. MiXCR, applied by TCRdb to the PCR reads, yields one record per CDR3 protein. This repertoire shows 79,000 or so distinct CDR3 sequences, roughly 49% found once; its top ten account for 11%. The chain carries TRBV15 and TRBJ2-1; D assignment may be TRBD1 or TRBD2 (5 bases each). The TCR originated in a male donor with severe acne vulgaris. Sequenced input: blood. CDR3 coding DNA: TGTGCCACCAGCAGAGAGGGAGTGCAGGGAGCCTACAATGAGCAGTTCTTC. This gives the protein CATSREGVQGAYNEQFF.